These T cell receptor beta chains were read from a single sample in a study of regulatory T cells in long-lasting Graves disease. TCRdb re-called the multiplex PCR reads with MiXCR, one entry per CDR3 protein. The profile shows about 430,000 distinct CDR3 sequences, roughly 15% of them singletons. These same records also appear under a second study, on T cells in Graves' hyperthyroidism and ophthalmopathy.

The specimen comprised peripheral blood mononuclear cells (PBMCs), sampled at new diagnosis, from a patient treated with antithyroid drugs. Every receptor here comes from a woman in her 40s with Graves disease. Each CDR3 is given with its conserved first and last residue. The D gene is left open where the match is weak. Expanded clones get a size class; other rows say once, few or many, or leave the size out.

j_gene	v_gene	d_gene	abundance	CDR3aa	CDR3nt
TRBJ2-1	TRBV24-1	TRBD2	many	CATSDPGLAGTSAYNEQFF	TGTGCCACCAGTGATCCGGGACTAGCGGGAACCAGTGCCTACAATGAGCAGTTCTTC
TRBJ1-2	TRBV3-1	TRBD1	few	CASSPTGTGYDGYTF	TGTGCCAGCAGCCCCACCGGGACAGGGTATGATGGCTACACCTTC
TRBJ1-1	TRBV28	.	.	CASSLLLGVTEAFF	TGTGCCAGCAGTTTGCTTTTGGGGGTCACTGAAGCTTTCTTT
TRBJ2-1	TRBV13	.	.	CASSLYTGDVQFF	TGTGCCAGCAGCTTATATACGGGGGATGTGCAGTTCTTC
TRBJ2-1	TRBV9	TRBD2	many	CASSVVRDASGTSDYNEQFF	TGTGCCAGCAGCGTAGTCAGGGACGCCTCCGGGACTAGCGATTACAATGAGCAGTTCTTC
TRBJ1-5	TRBV7-8	.	.	CASSLASFGSNQPQHF	TGTGCCAGCAGCTTAGCGTCCTTTGGCAGCAATCAGCCCCAGCATTTT
TRBJ2-7	TRBV11-2	TRBD2	many	CASSLIEASGEQYF	TGTGCCAGCAGCTTAATCGAAGCTAGCGGCGAGCAGTACTTC
TRBJ2-1	TRBV20-1	TRBD2	few	CSASADPGLAEYNEQFF	TGCAGTGCTAGCGCGGATCCGGGACTAGCGGAGTACAATGAGCAGTTCTTC
TRBJ2-3	TRBV29-1	.	many	CSVYGTREGGTQYF	TGCAGCGTTTACGGGACCCGCGAAGGTGGTACGCAGTATTTT
TRBJ1-1	TRBV7-9	.	.	CASSRLKNTEAFF	TGTGCCAGCAGTCGACTAAAGAACACTGAAGCTTTCTTT
TRBJ2-7	TRBV12-3/TRBV12-4	.	many	CASSYGDFVHEQYF	TGTGCCAGCAGTTACGGAGATTTTGTCCACGAGCAGTACTTC
TRBJ2-2	TRBV6-5	.	many	CASSSHRSTGELFF	TGTGCCAGCAGTTCCCACAGGAGTACCGGGGAGCTGTTTTTT
TRBJ2-7	TRBV6-1	TRBD1	.	CASTEGTGSSYEQYF	TGTGCCAGCACCGAAGGGACAGGGAGCTCCTACGAGCAGTACTTC
TRBJ2-1	TRBV10-3	TRBD2	many	CAINPSGSKDEQFF	TGTGCCATCAACCCCAGCGGGAGTAAGGATGAGCAGTTCTTC
TRBJ2-1	TRBV30	.	many	CAWTRSRDEQFF	TGTGCCTGGACTCGCTCCAGGGATGAGCAGTTCTTC
TRBJ2-1	TRBV28	.	many	CASSLWWLSSYNEQFF	TGTGCCAGCAGTTTATGGTGGCTGAGCTCCTACAATGAGCAGTTCTTC
TRBJ2-6	TRBV28	.	.	CASSLSTANVLTF	TGTGCCAGCAGTTTATCTACGGCCAACGTCCTGACTTTC
TRBJ2-1	TRBV7-7	.	few	CASSLADVDEQFF	TGTGCTAGCAGCTTAGCCGACGTGGATGAGCAGTTCTTC
TRBJ2-2	TRBV11-2	TRBD2	few	CASSPSGSLTGELFF	TGTGCCAGCAGCCCCAGCGGGAGCCTCACCGGGGAGCTGTTTTTT
TRBJ2-2	TRBV3-1	TRBD1	few	CASSPGQGALHGELFF	TGTGCCAGCAGCCCCGGACAGGGGGCGCTTCACGGGGAGCTGTTTTTT
TRBJ2-7	TRBV7-2	TRBD2	many	CASSARTSGTYEQYF	TGTGCCAGCAGCGCGCGGACTAGCGGGACCTACGAGCAGTACTTC
TRBJ1-2	TRBV18	.	many	CASSRSRDGYTF	TGTGCCAGCTCACGCAGCAGGGATGGCTACACCTTC
TRBJ2-5	TRBV6-5	.	many	CASSFLTGFRKTQYF	TGTGCCAGCAGTTTCCTTACAGGGTTTAGGAAGACCCAGTACTTC
TRBJ2-7	TRBV6-1	.	.	CATTGRMVAEQYF	TGTGCCACTACGGGAAGGATGGTTGCCGAGCAGTACTTC
TRBJ2-1	TRBV3-1	.	many	CASRGSGPLREQFF	TGTGCCAGCCGCGGGTCGGGCCCGTTGAGGGAGCAGTTCTTC
TRBJ2-5	TRBV11-2	TRBD2	many	CASRPASGSQETQYF	TGTGCCAGCAGACCCGCTAGCGGGAGCCAAGAGACCCAGTACTTC
TRBJ2-2	TRBV7-3	TRBD2	many	CASSLSGGNTGELFF	TGTGCCAGCAGCTTGAGCGGGGGAAACACCGGGGAGCTGTTTTTT
TRBJ2-7	TRBV5-5	.	few	CASSLFDSNSYEQYF	TGTGCCAGCAGCTTGTTCGACTCGAACTCCTACGAGCAGTACTTC
TRBJ2-2	TRBV9	.	few	CASSVGQAMSGELFF	TGTGCCAGCAGCGTAGGGCAGGCGATGTCGGGGGAGCTGTTTTTT
TRBJ2-7	TRBV7-6	.	.	CASSSLAAGASYEQYF	TGTGCCAGCAGCTCACTTGCGGCAGGGGCGTCCTACGAGCAGTACTTC
TRBJ2-2	TRBV25-1	.	few	CASSELGRNTGELFF	TGTGCCAGCAGTGAATTAGGCAGGAACACCGGGGAGCTGTTTTTT
TRBJ1-6	TRBV12-3/TRBV12-4	TRBD1	many	CASRSGTGLNSPLHF	TGTGCCAGCAGATCCGGGACAGGGCTAAATTCACCCCTCCACTTT
TRBJ1-1	TRBV11-2	.	many	CASLNWGYTEAFF	TGTGCCAGCCTAAACTGGGGGTACACTGAAGCTTTCTTT
TRBJ2-7	TRBV4-1	TRBD2	.	CASSQGQAGGSYNEQYF	TGCGCCAGCAGCCAAGGTCAAGCGGGAGGGTCCTACAATGAGCAGTACTTC
TRBJ2-1	TRBV7-3	TRBD2	.	CASSLRGTSGRIDEQFF	TGTGCCAGCAGCTTAAGGGGGACTAGCGGGAGGATAGATGAGCAGTTCTTC
TRBJ2-1	TRBV4-2	TRBD2	few	CASSQDSTSGVNEQFF	TGTGCCAGCAGCCAAGATTCGACTAGCGGGGTCAATGAGCAGTTCTTC
TRBJ1-6	TRBV7-9	.	few	CASSLAQHNSPLHF	TGTGCCAGCAGCTTAGCACAGCATAATTCACCCCTCCACTTT
TRBJ2-7	TRBV12-3/TRBV12-4	TRBD2	many	CASRAGLAGKYEQYF	TGTGCCAGCAGGGCGGGACTAGCGGGGAAATACGAGCAGTACTTC
TRBJ1-2	TRBV20-1	TRBD1	many	CSASGVGQAIYGYTF	TGCAGTGCTTCGGGTGTTGGACAGGCCATCTATGGCTACACCTTC
TRBJ1-1	TRBV7-9	.	many	CASLGRVNTEAFF	TGTGCCAGTCTGGGCAGGGTGAACACTGAAGCTTTCTTT
TRBJ2-1	TRBV11-3	.	many	CASSSNSGSRLHEQFF	TGTGCCAGCAGCTCCAACTCCGGGTCCCGACTCCATGAGCAGTTCTTC
TRBJ2-3	TRBV20-1	TRBD1	.	CSARALGTGYLTDTQYF	TGCAGTGCTAGAGCCCTTGGGACAGGTTATCTCACAGATACGCAGTATTTT
TRBJ1-1	TRBV6-1	.	few	CASKPRTNEAFF	TGTGCCAGCAAACCCCGGACTAATGAAGCTTTCTTT
TRBJ2-6	TRBV20-1	.	few	CSAREGGPSGANVLTF	TGCAGTGCTAGAGAGGGCGGACCCTCTGGGGCCAACGTCCTGACTTTC
TRBJ1-1	TRBV28	.	many	CASSWLNTEAFF	TGTGCCAGCAGTTGGTTGAACACTGAAGCTTTCTTT
TRBJ2-7	TRBV24-1	TRBD1	.	CATHGQGAYEQYF	TGTGCCACCCACGGACAGGGCGCCTACGAGCAGTACTTC
TRBJ1-1	TRBV2	.	many	CASSEVYANTEAFF	TGTGCCAGCAGTGAAGTATACGCGAACACTGAAGCTTTCTTT
TRBJ2-2	TRBV28	.	few	CASSPIGGAFGAGELFF	TGTGCCAGCAGTCCCATTGGGGGAGCGTTTGGCGCCGGGGAGCTGTTTTTT
TRBJ2-7	TRBV4-1	TRBD2	many	CASSQGHGGALEQYF	TGCGCCAGCAGCCAAGGACACGGGGGGGCCTTAGAGCAGTACTTC
TRBJ1-2	TRBV27	TRBD1	many	CASSPEGQGAYGYTF	TGTGCCAGCAGCCCTGAGGGACAGGGGGCATATGGCTACACCTTC
TRBJ2-3	TRBV7-2	.	many	CASSLGVSGTDTQYF	TGTGCCAGCAGCTTAGGGGTTAGCGGCACAGATACGCAGTATTTT
TRBJ1-1	TRBV10-2	.	many	CASSVFNTEAFF	TGCGCCAGCAGTGTATTTAACACTGAAGCTTTCTTT
TRBJ1-1	TRBV11-2	.	.	CASSFESLGDTEAFF	TGTGCCAGCAGCTTCGAGAGCCTCGGAGACACTGAAGCTTTCTTT
TRBJ1-4	TRBV5-1	TRBD1	few	CASSYQDRGRGGLFF	TGCGCCAGCAGCTACCAGGACAGGGGCCGTGGTGGACTGTTTTTT
TRBJ2-2	TRBV27	TRBD2	many	CASSLSGLALLPGDTGELFF	TGTGCCAGCAGTTTATCGGGACTAGCGCTTCTTCCTGGGGACACCGGGGAGCTGTTTTTT
TRBJ1-5	TRBV19	.	many	CASREEGRNQPQHF	TGTGCCAGTAGGGAAGAAGGAAGAAATCAGCCCCAGCATTTT
TRBJ2-1	TRBV2	.	.	CASSATAIGQFF	TGTGCCAGCAGCGCGACAGCAATCGGGCAGTTCTTC
TRBJ2-1	TRBV25-1	.	few	CASRQVGGEQFF	TGTGCCAGCAGACAAGTGGGGGGCGAGCAGTTCTTC
TRBJ1-5	TRBV28	.	.	CASSDAGQPGSVPQHF	TGTGCCAGCAGTGATGCAGGACAGCCTGGAAGTGTGCCCCAGCATTTT